This entry is about one TCR beta chain. Its antigen remains unknown. A read error is likely, as this CDR3 ends without the conserved phenylalanine or tryptophan. This entry comes from a study of blood T cells in healthy people across ages. Using a J-beta primer mix together with a sample-barcoded 5' primer, a second PCR was run for roughly 6 to 12 cycles. The template-switch adaptor, which had 12 random nucleotides, put a tag on each cDNA molecule. TCRdb reanalysed the 5' RACE reads using MiXCR and keeps one entry per CDR3 protein. The sample carries 1.5 million to 2 million distinct CDR3 sequences, roughly 49% recorded once. Isolation recovered at least 6 million PBMCs from every sample. Findings of the study overall: Both naive CD4+ cell counts and diversity were greater in long-lived donors than in aged donors. TCR beta diversity, measured per million T cells, fell in a roughly linear way with age.

Specimen: blood. The source of this sequence is a middle-aged woman in good health.

CDR3 region: CASSLSPGAPNEQFL. The CDR3 region has the DNA TGTGCCAGCAGCTTGTCTCCGGGAGCGCCGAATGAGCAGTTCTTA. The chain uses TRBV7-8 and TRBJ2-1; D is perhaps TRBD2 (6 bases). The ends were cut back, 3 bases at V and 7 bases at J, with 16 bases in the middle. This CDR3 region has 15 residues. The germline gives CDR1 SGHVS, CDR2 FQNEAQ.